Reported below is one TCR beta chain. What it recognizes is unknown. Libraries of TRB cDNA were made by 5' RACE and carried UMIs. Reprocessing the 5' RACE reads, TCRdb reports a single entry for every CDR3 protein and omits DNA. This table lists some 39,000 distinct CDR3 sequences. The CDR3 extends over 14 amino acids. Per germline, CDR1 MNHEY and CDR2 SMNVEV (reference sequence). This entry is derived from a study of CXCR3-negative and CXCR3-positive naive CD8 T cells. Study-wide points: With surface CD5 comparable between naive subsets, TCR strength was estimated using properties derived from the TRB CDR3.

Specimen: naive CXCR3- CD8+ T cells from blood. Documented subset: CD45RO-CCR7+CD27+CD95- naive CD8+ T cells lacking CXCR3 (TNR3-). The TCR was taken from a human donor in good health. Some clones in this sample may be carry-over from other donors' samples. This rearrangement joins TRBV27 to TRBJ1-2; TCRdb's D call, TRBD1, is unchecked because there is no DNA. The CDR3 is CASSFEGRNYGYTF.